This T cell receptor beta chain derives from a study of cytomegalovirus exposure and HLA in healthy donors. Healthy bone marrow donors formed the donor group. PCR was performed using 60 Vbeta and 13 Jbeta primers. Only in-frame clones appear in the TCRdb table, and some are missing; sequencing was by immunoSEQ multiplex PCR. The sample consists of tens of thousands of clones, about 71% of them appearing once. With V trimmed by 2 bases and J by 2 bases, 8 bases remained unmatched. Looked up from germline, CDR1 is ENHRY and CDR2 is SYGVKD. The CDR3 has 18 amino acids. The sequenced sample was PBMCs. This receptor was identified in a woman aged 50 to 60 in good health and CMV-seropositive. The chain is built from TRBV10-3 and TRBJ2-2, with 10 bases aligning to TRBD2. The CDR3 DNA sequence: TGTGCCATCAGTGAGGGGGGTCTAGCGGGGGCCAACACCGGGGAGCTGTTTTTT. Protein sequence: CAISEGGLAGANTGELFF.